Each of the 25 T cell receptor beta chains below was sequenced from the same sample in a study of lymphopenia after photon versus proton radiotherapy. The repertoire was sequenced with immunoSEQ multiplex PCR; TCRdb's copy has only in-frame clones and lacks some. The table has over 55,000 clones, around 87% seen once. The specimen comprised peripheral blood, sampled from a patient treated with proton-based radiotherapy. These receptors all stem from a man aged 80 or over with esophageal cancer.

This clone was seen a handful of times. The sample holds other DNA sequences that translate to the same CDR3. The CDR3 loop is CASSLVSGTTGNTIYF. CDR3 DNA: TGTGCCAGCAGCTTAGTTTCCGGGACGACTGGAAACACCATATATTTT. The chain joins TRBV7-9 to TRBJ1-3, with a tentative D call TRBD1 (5 bases). The germline CDR1 and CDR2 sequences are SEHNR and FQNEAQ (reference sequence). Between the trimmed V and J ends, which lost 1 base and 2 bases, there was a span of 12 bases. CDR3 size: 16 residues.

The chain carries TRBV2 and TRBJ2-3; 10 nucleotides match TRBD2. This CDR3 spans 15 amino acids. Germline loops: CDR1 SNHLY, CDR2 FYNNEI. With V trimmed by 5 bases and J by 6 bases, 8 bases remained unmatched. The CDR3 here is CASSSSGRVTDTQYF. For the CDR3, the DNA is TGTGCCAGCAGTTCCAGCGGGAGGGTCACGGATACGCAGTATTTT.

J is TRBJ1-1 and V is TRBV6-1; 10 bases match TRBD1. The germline V gene encodes CDR1 MNHNS and CDR2 SASEGT. Losses at the gene ends were 6 bases for V and 7 bases for J; bases not matched to a gene: 8. The CDR3 has 14 residues. CDR3 nucleotide sequence: TGTGCCAGCAGCAACCCGGGACAGGGGATTGAAGCTTTCTTT. Translating gives CASSNPGQGIEAFF.

The chain recombines TRBV19 with TRBJ2-6; maybe TRBD2 (6 bases). V lost 2 bases, J lost 2 bases, and 19 bases lay in between. Germline V gene lookup returns CDR1 LNHDA and CDR2 SQIVND (reference sequence). The CDR3 has 19 amino acids. CDR3: CASSIRAIGGKAGANVLTF. In nucleotides, the CDR3 is TGTGCCAGTAGTATAAGGGCTATCGGGGGTAAGGCTGGGGCCAACGTCCTGACTTTC.

The count of this clone is one. The rearrangement links TRBV14 to TRBJ2-1; D gene uncertain. Looked up from germline, CDR1 is SGHDN and CDR2 is FVKESK. This CDR3 has 15 residues. V lost 2 bases and J 0 bases, leaving 8 bases between the germline ends. The CDR3 sequence is CASSQIGISYNEQFF. CDR3 nucleotide sequence: TGTGCCAGCAGCCAAATTGGGATCTCCTACAATGAGCAGTTCTTC.

The chain combines TRBV7-6 with TRBJ2-7; TRBD1 matches 8 bases. CDR3 length: 16 residues. CDR1 is SGHVS, CDR2 FNYEAQ, per germline. V lost 0 bases to trimming and J lost 2 bases; unmatched junction nucleotides: 6. This chain's CDR3 is CASSLARAGGTYEQYF. Written as DNA, the CDR3 is TGTGCCAGCAGCTTAGCTCGGGCAGGGGGCACCTACGAGCAGTACTTC.

V gene TRBV5-1 combines with J gene TRBJ2-5; D unclear. The CDR3 has 14 residues. Germline V gives CDR1 SGHRS, CDR2 YFSETQ. V was pared by 4 bases and J by 0 bases, with 10 bases between. CDR3 DNA sequence: TGCGCCAGCAGCCCCGGTGTGAACCAAGAGACCCAGTACTTC. It encodes CASSPGVNQETQYF.

The chain employs TRBV19 and TRBJ1-1, with 12 bases lining up with TRBD1. CDR1 and CDR2 (germline): LNHDA, SQIVND (reference sequence). This CDR3 spans 16 amino acids. With 3 bases clipped from V and 5 bases from J, the junction kept 7 bases outside the gene matches. The CDR3 sequence: CASSIEPGQGATEAFF. CDR3 nucleotide sequence: TGTGCCAGTAGTATCGAACCGGGACAGGGGGCGACTGAAGCTTTCTTT.

The chain carries TRBV5-5 and TRBJ1-2; the D is unclear. Trimming left V 4 bases short and J 2 bases short, with 9 bases between. The CDR3 consists of 13 residues. In germline, CDR1 is SGHKS, CDR2 YYEKEE (reference sequence). CDR3 DNA: TGTGCCAGCAGCATGGACGGGAACTATGGCTACACCTTC. Its protein is CASSMDGNYGYTF.

This chain joins TRBV29-1 and TRBJ2-2; D unresolved. The CDR3 has 11 residues. Germline lookup yields CDR1 SQVTM and CDR2 ANQGSEA. V was cut by 6 bases and J by 3 bases, with 5 bases left in between. The CDR3 DNA reads TGCAGCGTGCGAGACACCGGGGAGCTGTTTTTT. Amino acids: CSVRDTGELFF.

The chain carries TRBV7-2 and TRBJ1-3; D is undetermined. The CDR3 covers 15 residues. V was shortened by 5 bases and J by 2 bases, with 13 bases between the two germline ends. Germline V CDR1 and CDR2: SGHTA, FQGNSA. The CDR3 DNA reads as TGTGCCAGCAGCGCCATGAGGCTACCTGGAAACACCATATATTTT. It specifies CASSAMRLPGNTIYF.

The chain links TRBV6-1 to TRBJ1-2, with unresolved D. The CDR3 covers 12 residues. CDR1 MNHNS and CDR2 SASEGT come from the germline V gene. V was cut by 4 bases and J by 6 bases, with 9 bases left in between. As DNA, the CDR3 is TGTGCCAGCAGTGGAACGTCCCATGGCTACACCTTC. Residues: CASSGTSHGYTF.

The J gene is TRBJ2-6, the V gene TRBV7-8; the D gene is possibly TRBD2 (5 bases). This CDR3 is 15 amino acids long. Deletions cut 4 bases from V and 0 bases from J, with 7 bases between. Germline V gene lookup returns CDR1 SGHVS and CDR2 FQNEAQ. CDR3 sequence (DNA): TGTGCCAGCAGCTCCGGGAACTCTGGGGCCAACGTCCTGACTTTC. Its protein is CASSSGNSGANVLTF.

V is TRBV14 and J is TRBJ2-5, with D perhaps TRBD1 (6 bases). V dropped 6 bases and J dropped 4 bases, with 21 bases sitting between them. Germline CDR1 and CDR2: SGHDN and FVKESK. The CDR3 has 16 residues. The CDR3 coding sequence is TGTGCCAGCAGTCAAAGGGGGTCGGCAGGGATAGAGACCCAGTACTTC. Translation: CASSQRGSAGIETQYF.

V and J are TRBV7-9 and TRBJ1-6; D not resolved. V was trimmed by 1 base and J by 6 bases, leaving 1 base between them. The CDR3 runs 12 residues. Looked up from germline, CDR1 is SEHNR and CDR2 is FQNEAQ (reference sequence). CDR3 in amino acids: CASSLVNSPLHF. For the CDR3, the DNA is TGTGCCAGCAGCTTAGTTAATTCACCCCTCCACTTT.

The V and J genes are TRBV4-3 and TRBJ2-7, with D tentatively TRBD1 (7 bases). There are 13 residues in the CDR3. Germline V gives CDR1 LGHNA, CDR2 YSLEER. V lost 4 bases and J lost 7, with 14 bases in between. This chain's CDR3 is CASSRVQGREQYF. CDR3 coding DNA: TGCGCCAGCAGCCGAGTACAGGGGAGGGAGCAGTACTTC.

V and J are TRBV19 and TRBJ1-4; D is uncertain. Germline assignment: CDR1 LNHDA and CDR2 SQIVND (reference sequence). The CDR3 runs 14 residues. The V end lost 2 bases, the J end lost 11 bases, and 15 bases lay between the germline ends. The CDR3 region has the DNA TGTGCCAGTAGTATACACCGGGTGCTTTGGAAACTGTTTTTT. Protein product: CASSIHRVLWKLFF.

This chain connects TRBV7-2 to TRBJ1-2; tentatively, D is TRBD1 (5 bases). Germline V gene lookup returns CDR1 SGHTA and CDR2 FQGNSA. This CDR3 is 14 amino acids long. The V end lost 5 bases, the J end lost 5 bases, and 15 bases lay between the germline ends. The CDR3 nucleotides are TGTGCCAGCAGCAGACCCGGGACGGATTATGGCTACACCTTC. This translates into CASSRPGTDYGYTF.

This clone has only one observation. V is TRBV2 and J is TRBJ1-4, with D perhaps TRBD1 (6 bases). The V gene's germline CDR1 is SNHLY and CDR2 FYNNEI. Trimming shortened V by 9 bases and J by 0 bases, and 11 bases separated the two germline ends. The CDR3 is made up of 14 amino acids. CDR3 amino acids: CASRQVATNEKLFF. The CDR3 bases are TGTGCCAGTAGACAGGTTGCAACTAATGAAAAACTGTTTTTT.

The chain employs TRBV6-1 and TRBJ2-5; possibly TRBD1 for D (6 bases). The germline V gene encodes CDR1 MNHNS and CDR2 SASEGT. The CDR3 length is 14 residues. V lost 10 bases and J 2 bases, leaving 17 bases between the germline ends. Here the CDR3 DNA reads TGTGCCATCAGCGATAGGGACAAACAAGAGACCCAGTACTTC. Translating it yields CAISDRDKQETQYF.

This rearrangement joins TRBV6-4 to TRBJ2-3; D unclear. This CDR3 is built from 15 residues. Trimming removed 0 bases at V and 0 bases at J, with 7 bases between. CDR1 and CDR2 (germline): MRHNA, SNTAGT. In DNA, the CDR3 is TGTGCCAGCAGTGACTCGATGGGGAGCACAGATACGCAGTATTTT. The encoded protein is CASSDSMGSTDTQYF.

The rearrangement links TRBV7-2 to TRBJ2-4; TRBD2 aligns across 13 bases. Trimming at V came to 1 base and at J to 0 bases, leaving 6 bases not matched to a gene. CDR1 and CDR2 (germline): SGHTA, FQGNSA. This CDR3 is built from 19 residues. CDR3 loop: CASSLGLAGGFLAKNIQYF. The DNA for the CDR3 is TGTGCCAGCAGCTTAGGACTAGCGGGAGGATTTCTAGCCAAAAACATTCAGTACTTC.

This chain connects TRBV14 to TRBJ2-5; 11 bases are shared with TRBD2. The CDR3 consists of 15 residues. Losses at the gene ends were 2 bases for V and 9 bases for J; bases not matched to a gene: 8. Germline V gene data show CDR1 as SGHDN and CDR2 as FVKESK. This CDR3 reads CASSQLAGGAAAQYF. The CDR3 nucleotides are TGTGCCAGCAGCCAACTAGCGGGGGGCGCGGCGGCCCAGTACTTC.

The rearrangement uses TRBV5-5 and TRBJ1-4; 10 nucleotides agree with TRBD1. This CDR3 region has 15 residues. J gave up 8 bases and V 4 bases, and 8 bases lay outside the gene matches. The germline CDR1 and CDR2 sequences are SGHKS and YYEKEE (reference sequence). The CDR3 here is CASSLRQGAAEKLFF. The CDR3 DNA is TGTGCCAGCAGCCTCAGACAGGGGGCGGCGGAAAAACTGTTTTTT. Looking up the rest from reference TRBV5-5 and TRBJ1-4 gives the full variable domain: DAGVTQSPTHLIKTRGQQVTLRCSPISGHKSVSWYQQVLGQGPQFIFQYYEKEERGRGNFPDRFSARQFPNYSSELNVNALLLGDSALYLCASSLRQGAAEKLFFGSGTQLSVL.

This clone was observed once. The chain has TRBV6-6 and TRBJ2-7, with 8 nucleotides matching TRBD1. Germline CDR1 reads MNHNY; CDR2 reads SVGAGI (reference sequence). This CDR3 has 14 amino acids. The J segment lost 5 bases and the V segment lost 2 bases, leaving 5 bases of the junction unmatched. The CDR3 sequence is CASSYDRGTHEQYF. CDR3 in DNA: TGTGCCAGCAGTTACGACAGGGGTACGCACGAGCAGTACTTC.